The present T cell receptor beta chain was sequenced within a study of T cells in Graves' hyperthyroidism and ophthalmopathy. Exclusions: uncontrolled infection, other autoimmune disease, pregnancy, lactation. This clonotype was recorded at least ten times. The V and J ends lost 7 bases and 4 bases respectively, with 9 bases between them. The CDR3 loop spans 12 amino acids. There were TCR beta CDR3 regions amplified from RNA transcripts. First-round RT-PCR of the TCR CDR3 relied on the HTBI primer set. TCRdb used MiXCR to reprocess the multiplex PCR reads, holding one entry per CDR3 protein. Of about 360,000 distinct CDR3 sequences in the sample, about 13% were seen once.

J is TRBJ2-3 and V is TRBV12-3 or TRBV12-4; D is undetermined. This sequence originates from a woman under 30 with Graves' hyperthyroidism. What was sequenced was blood. The CDR3 loop is CASTFVADTQYF. The CDR3 bases are TGTGCCAGCACCTTTGTGGCAGATACGCAGTATTTT.